This T cell receptor (beta chain) was identified during a study of response to subunit inactivated influenza vaccine. General study results and limits: Authors suggested seasonal influenza vaccinations each recruit few new T cells.

Germline V gene lookup returns CDR1 DFQATT and CDR2 SNEGSKA (reference sequence). Trimming at V came to 0 bases and at J to 7 bases, leaving 10 bases not matched to a gene. The CDR3 has 15 amino acids. Details on this clonotype: Its cognate antigen is unknown. A much larger clone lies one base from this, so it may be a read error.

TCRdb re-called the RT-PCR reads through MiXCR, storing one row per CDR3 protein. The repertoire consists of 750,000 to 850,000 distinct CDR3 sequences, with about a fifth occurring once and the leading ten covering approximately 10%. The material sequenced was PBMCs from blood, taken less than 6 days after vaccination. The V gene is TRBV20-1, the J gene TRBJ2-7; 9 nucleotides align to TRBD2. This TCR came from a man aged 50 to 59 who received an inactivated influenza vaccine. The CDR3 sequence: CSARDPAGGAREQYV. CDR3 DNA: TGCAGTGCTAGAGATCCGGCGGGAGGGGCTCGGGAGCAGTACGTC.